Listed below are T cell receptor beta chains from one sample, sequenced in a study of blood T cell repertoires in COVID-19. Repertoires were generated with immunoSEQ multiplex PCR, while TCRdb's copy carries only in-frame clones and drops some. This sample yields 280,000 or so clones, of which about 85% are seen a single time; roughly 15% belongs to the top ten. The sequencing sample was made of peripheral blood. These receptors originate from a human donor in a cohort sampled during active COVID-19. CDR3s include the opening cysteine and the closing phenylalanine or tryptophan. A D gene is named only where the DNA matches it firmly. Some rows have no size entry. The others give once, few or many, or a class for an expanded clone.

d_gene	v_gene	abundance	j_gene	CDR3nt	CDR3aa
TRBD2	TRBV5-4	.	TRBJ2-3	TGTGCCAGCAGCCCAACTAGCGGGAAGGCGCAGGATACGCAGTATTTT	CASSPTSGKAQDTQYF
.	TRBV7-9	.	TRBJ2-2	TGTGCCAGCAGCTTCGCCTCAGGTATTAGAAGCGGGGAGCTGTTTTTT	CASSFASGIRSGELFF
TRBD1	TRBV7-2	.	TRBJ2-1	TGTGCCAGCAGCTCAATGGGACAGGGACTCAATGAGCAGTTCTTC	CASSSMGQGLNEQFF
.	TRBV6-6	.	TRBJ1-1	TGTGCCAGCAGAGAACCGACAGGCTTGAACACTGAAGCTTTCTTT	CASREPTGLNTEAFF
.	TRBV6-6	.	TRBJ2-2	TGTGCCGGGCAGGCGGGCACCGGGGAGCTGTTTTTT	CAGQAGTGELFF
.	TRBV19	once	TRBJ2-7	TGTGCCAGTAGTATCGGTCCAGCGGCCTACGAGCAGTACTTC	CASSIGPAAYEQYF
.	TRBV28	.	TRBJ1-5	TGTGCCAGCAGTCGTAGGAGCTGGTATAGCAATCAGCCCCAGCATTTT	CASSRRSWYSNQPQHF
.	TRBV18	once	TRBJ1-2	TGTGCCAGCTCTTATGGCGGGGGCCGGTATGGCTACACCTTC	CASSYGGGRYGYTF
TRBD2	TRBV7-3	few	TRBJ2-5	TGTGCCAGCAGCCGGACTAGCCGAGAGACCCAGTACTTC	CASSRTSRETQYF
.	TRBV10-3	.	TRBJ1-2	TGTGCCATCAGTGAAGGCGGGGACTATGGCTACACCTTC	CAISEGGDYGYTF
TRBD2	TRBV5-8	.	TRBJ2-3	TGTGCCAGCAGCTTGGGAGGAGGCGGGAGAGGGGATACGCAGTATTTT	CASSLGGGGRGDTQYF
.	TRBV28	.	TRBJ1-1	TGTGCCAGCAGTTTACCCGCGGGGGAGGTAGCTTTCTTT	CASSLPAGEVAFF
.	TRBV5-1	.	TRBJ1-1	TGCGCCAGCAGCAGGAACAGGCACGGGAACACTGAAGCTTTCTTT	CASSRNRHGNTEAFF
TRBD1	TRBV7-9	once	TRBJ2-6	TGTGCCCCACAGGGGCCTGGGGCCAACGTCCTGACTTTC	CAPQGPGANVLTF
TRBD2	TRBV2	.	TRBJ2-1	TGTGCCAGCACGCGGGAGGCCAGTTCCCATGAGCAGTTCTTC	CASTREASSHEQFF
.	TRBV5-1	.	TRBJ2-1	TGCGCCAGCAGCTTGGCCAGGGCTAGGGATGAGCAGTTCTTC	CASSLARARDEQFF
TRBD2	TRBV4-1	.	TRBJ2-4	TGCGCCAGCAGCCAAGGTATAATTGTAGCGGGAGGAGGGAACATTCAGTACTTC	CASSQGIIVAGGGNIQYF
TRBD2	TRBV3-1/TRBV3-2	.	TRBJ2-7	TGTGCCAGCAGCCAAGGGACTAGTAGAGGCGAGCAGTACTTC	CASSQGTSRGEQYF
TRBD2	TRBV4-2	.	TRBJ2-7	TGTGCCAGCAGCCAAGATATAAGCGGGAGGGACCACGAGCAGTACTTC	CASSQDISGRDHEQYF
TRBD2	TRBV5-6	.	TRBJ2-5	TGTGCCAGCAGCTGGGGCCCTCAACTAGCGGGGGAGGAGACCCAGTACTTC	CASSWGPQLAGEETQYF
TRBD2	TRBV4-2	.	TRBJ2-2	TGTGCCAGCAGCCAAGTCGGGACTAGCCTCAACACCGGGGAGCTGTTTTTT	CASSQVGTSLNTGELFF
TRBD2	TRBV7-8	.	TRBJ2-1	TGTGCCAGCAGCTTAGCGCGGGTCTTAGCGGGATACAATGAGCAGTTCTTC	CASSLARVLAGYNEQFF
TRBD2	TRBV27	.	TRBJ2-7	TGTGCCAGCAGTTCTCTAGCGGGGAACTCCTACGAGCAGTACTTC	CASSSLAGNSYEQYF
.	TRBV6-5	.	TRBJ1-2	TGTGCCAGCAGATCAACAGCTAACTATGGCTACACCTTC	CASRSTANYGYTF
TRBD1	TRBV18	.	TRBJ2-2	TGTGCCAGCTCACAGAACAGGGGCCGGACCGGGGAGCTGTTTTTT	CASSQNRGRTGELFF
.	TRBV28	once	TRBJ2-4	TGTGCCAGCAGTTTAAAAGAGTCAGGGCGGAACATTCAGTACTTC	CASSLKESGRNIQYF
.	TRBV27	.	TRBJ1-2	TGTGCCAGCAGCTTTTCAGGGGTCTATGGCTACACCTTC	CASSFSGVYGYTF
.	TRBV6-5	.	TRBJ2-1	TGTGCCGCCACCCTGTCCGCGACCGGGAGTAATGAGCAGTTCTTC	CAATLSATGSNEQFF
.	TRBV10-3	.	TRBJ2-7	TGTGCCATCAGTGAGGTATGGACTACGGAAACCTACGAGCAGTACTTC	CAISEVWTTETYEQYF
.	TRBV7-8	many	TRBJ1-2	TGTGCCAGCAGCTTAATGAGGATTCCGGCTAACTATGGCTACACCTTC	CASSLMRIPANYGYTF
.	TRBV19	.	TRBJ2-3	TGTGCCAGTAGCCCGGGACATCTTGGCACAGATACGCAGTATTTT	CASSPGHLGTDTQYF
.	TRBV7-2	.	TRBJ2-3	TGTGCCAGCAGCCCAGGGGGGATTCTAGTCACAGATACGCAGTATTTT	CASSPGGILVTDTQYF
.	TRBV28	.	TRBJ1-6	TGTGCCAGCCTACGGGGGGGGGCCCTTTTGAGGACCCTCCACTTT	CASLRGGALLRTLHF
TRBD1	TRBV27	.	TRBJ2-7	TGTGCCAGCAGTTTTAGACAGGGTGGGGTCTACGAGCAGTACTTC	CASSFRQGGVYEQYF
.	TRBV2	.	TRBJ2-4	TGTGCCAGCGCGCTAGGGGGAAACATTCAGTACTTC	CASALGGNIQYF
.	TRBV7-6	.	TRBJ2-3	TGTGCCAGCAGCTTAGCGGGACTCACAGATACGCAGTATTTT	CASSLAGLTDTQYF
.	TRBV7-3	.	TRBJ1-1	TGTGCCAGCAGCCCTCGGACAGTGAACACTGAAGCTTTCTTT	CASSPRTVNTEAFF
TRBD1	TRBV18	.	TRBJ1-5	TGTGCCAGCTCACTGGGACAGTTCAATCAGCCCCAGCATTTT	CASSLGQFNQPQHF
TRBD1	TRBV7-3	.	TRBJ2-2	TGTGCCAGCAGCACCGACAGGGGTGGAGACACCGGGGAGCTGTTTTTT	CASSTDRGGDTGELFF
.	TRBV10-3	.	TRBJ2-2	TGTGCCATCAGTGAGTCTGGCGGACTCAACACCGGGGAGCTGTTTTTT	CAISESGGLNTGELFF
.	TRBV6-5	.	TRBJ2-1	TGTGCCAGCAAGAAACTAGTTTTCGATGAGCAGTTCTTC	CASKKLVFDEQFF
.	TRBV5-1	.	TRBJ1-1	TGCGCCAGCAGCCCACTCGGCGGTCTTGAGGACAAAGCTTTCTTT	CASSPLGGLEDKAFF
.	TRBV27	.	TRBJ2-5	TGTGCCAGCAGTTTTCTGCGGGGGCGGGGGCAAGAGACCCAGTACTTC	CASSFLRGRGQETQYF
TRBD2	TRBV27	.	TRBJ2-3	TGTGCCAGCAGTGGGCGGGAGGGGAGAGATACGCAGTATTTT	CASSGREGRDTQYF
.	TRBV18	.	TRBJ2-1	TGTGCCAGCTCACCCCGGGACAATGAGCAGTTCTTC	CASSPRDNEQFF
.	TRBV28	.	TRBJ2-5	TGTGCCAGCAGATCTAGCAAGAAAGAGACCCAGTACTTC	CASRSSKKETQYF